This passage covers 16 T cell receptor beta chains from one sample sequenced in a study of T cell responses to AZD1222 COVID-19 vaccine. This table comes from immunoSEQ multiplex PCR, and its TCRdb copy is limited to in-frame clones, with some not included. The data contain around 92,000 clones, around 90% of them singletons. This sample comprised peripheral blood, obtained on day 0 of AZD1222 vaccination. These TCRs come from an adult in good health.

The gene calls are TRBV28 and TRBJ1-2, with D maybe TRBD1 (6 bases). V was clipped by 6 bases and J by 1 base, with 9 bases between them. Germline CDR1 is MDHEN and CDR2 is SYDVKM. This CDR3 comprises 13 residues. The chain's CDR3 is CASRDSGNYGYTF. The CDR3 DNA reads TGTGCCAGCAGGGACAGCGGTAACTATGGCTACACCTTC.

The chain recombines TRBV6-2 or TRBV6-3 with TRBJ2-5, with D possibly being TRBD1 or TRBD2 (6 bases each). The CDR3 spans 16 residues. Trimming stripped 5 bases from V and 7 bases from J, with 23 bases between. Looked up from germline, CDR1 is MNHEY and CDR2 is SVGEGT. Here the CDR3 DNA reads TGTGCCAGCAGTGACGCGGGACAAACAAAGAGGGTGACCCAGTACTTC. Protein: CASSDAGQTKRVTQYF.

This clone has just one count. The CDR3 DNA reads as TGTGCCAGCAGTTACCAGGGTGTCGGGGAGACCCAGTACTTC. Translating it yields CASSYQGVGETQYF. The rearrangement joins TRBV6-6 to TRBJ2-5; tentative D call: TRBD1 (5 bases). This CDR3 is built from 14 residues. Germline V gene data show CDR1 as MNHNY and CDR2 as SVGAGI (reference sequence). Trimming stripped 2 bases from V and 5 bases from J, with 12 bases between.

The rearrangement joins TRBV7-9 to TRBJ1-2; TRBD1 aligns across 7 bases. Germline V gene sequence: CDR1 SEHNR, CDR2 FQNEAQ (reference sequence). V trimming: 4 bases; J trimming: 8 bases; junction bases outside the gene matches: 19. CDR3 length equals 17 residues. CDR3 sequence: CASSSLYYEGARRGYTF. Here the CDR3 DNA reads TGTGCCAGCAGCTCCCTCTATTACGAGGGGGCGCGGCGGGGCTACACCTTC.

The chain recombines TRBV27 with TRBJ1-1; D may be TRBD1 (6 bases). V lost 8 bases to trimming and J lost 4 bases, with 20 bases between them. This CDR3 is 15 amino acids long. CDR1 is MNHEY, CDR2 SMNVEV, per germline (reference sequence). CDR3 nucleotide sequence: TGTGCCAGCTTCAGGGGTGGGATAGTCGGCACTGAAGCTTTCTTT. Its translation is CASFRGGIVGTEAFF.

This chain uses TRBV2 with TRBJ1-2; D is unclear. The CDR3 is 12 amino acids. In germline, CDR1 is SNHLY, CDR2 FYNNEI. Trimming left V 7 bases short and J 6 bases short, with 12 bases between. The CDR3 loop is CASNGRFDGYTF. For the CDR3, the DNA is TGTGCCAGCAACGGGAGGTTCGATGGCTACACCTTC.

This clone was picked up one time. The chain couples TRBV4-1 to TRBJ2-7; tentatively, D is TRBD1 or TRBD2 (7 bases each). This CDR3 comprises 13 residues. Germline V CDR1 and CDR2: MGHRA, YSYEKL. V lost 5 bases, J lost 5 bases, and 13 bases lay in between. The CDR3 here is CASSYRGGDEQYF. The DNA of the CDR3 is TGCGCCAGCAGCTACAGGGGAGGGGACGAGCAGTACTTC.

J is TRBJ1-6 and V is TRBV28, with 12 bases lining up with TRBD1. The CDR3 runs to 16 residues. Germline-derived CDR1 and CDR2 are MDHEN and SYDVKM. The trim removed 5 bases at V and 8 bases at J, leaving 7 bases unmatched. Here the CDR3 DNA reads TGTGCCAGCAGTCTAACGGGACAGGGGGCGCATTCACCCCTCCACTTT. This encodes CASSLTGQGAHSPLHF.

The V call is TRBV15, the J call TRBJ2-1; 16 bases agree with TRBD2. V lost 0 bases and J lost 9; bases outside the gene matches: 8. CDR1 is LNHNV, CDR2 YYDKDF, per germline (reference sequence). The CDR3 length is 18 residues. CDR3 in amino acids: CATSRDRGLAGGPIEQFF. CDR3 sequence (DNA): TGTGCCACCAGCAGAGATCGGGGACTAGCGGGGGGGCCGATTGAGCAGTTCTTC. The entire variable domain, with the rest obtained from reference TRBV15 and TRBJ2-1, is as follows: DAMVIQNPRYQVTQFGKPVTLSCSQTLNHNVMYWYQQKSSQAPKLLFHYYDKDFNNEADTPDNFQSRRPNTSFCFLDIRSPGLGDTAMYLCATSRDRGLAGGPIEQFFGPGTRLTVL.

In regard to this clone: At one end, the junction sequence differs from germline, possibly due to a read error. CDR3 region: CASSLAGHLNQPQHF. CDR3 nucleotides: TGTGCTAGCAGCTTAGCCGGACACCTCAATCAGCCCCAGCATTTT. The J gene is TRBJ1-5, the V gene TRBV7-7, with a weak D call TRBD1 (5 bases). Germline assignment: CDR1 SSHAT and CDR2 FNYEAQ (reference sequence). This CDR3 spans 15 amino acids.

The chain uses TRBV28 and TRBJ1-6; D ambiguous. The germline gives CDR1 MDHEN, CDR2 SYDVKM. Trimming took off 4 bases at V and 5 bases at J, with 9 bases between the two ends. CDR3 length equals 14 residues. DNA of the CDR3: TGTGCCAGCAGTTCGGGCCTTGATAATTCACCCCTCCACTTT. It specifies CASSSGLDNSPLHF.

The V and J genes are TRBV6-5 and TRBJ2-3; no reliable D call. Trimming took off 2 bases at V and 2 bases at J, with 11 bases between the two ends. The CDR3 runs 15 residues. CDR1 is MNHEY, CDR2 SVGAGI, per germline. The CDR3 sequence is CASSYGLGPTDTQYF. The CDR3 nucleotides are TGTGCCAGCAGTTACGGTTTGGGTCCCACAGATACGCAGTATTTT.

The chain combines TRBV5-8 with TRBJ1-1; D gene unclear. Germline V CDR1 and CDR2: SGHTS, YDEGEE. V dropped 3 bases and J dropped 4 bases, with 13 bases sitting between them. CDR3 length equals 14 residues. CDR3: CASSSVDRGTEAFF. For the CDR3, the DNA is TGTGCCAGCAGCTCCGTAGACCGTGGCACTGAAGCTTTCTTT.

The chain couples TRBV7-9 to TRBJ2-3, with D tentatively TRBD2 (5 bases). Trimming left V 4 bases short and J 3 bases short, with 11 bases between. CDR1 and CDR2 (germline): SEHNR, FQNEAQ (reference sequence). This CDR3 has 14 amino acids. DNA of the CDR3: TGTGCCAGCAGCTCGGACTCGCGGACAGATACGCAGTATTTT. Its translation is CASSSDSRTDTQYF.

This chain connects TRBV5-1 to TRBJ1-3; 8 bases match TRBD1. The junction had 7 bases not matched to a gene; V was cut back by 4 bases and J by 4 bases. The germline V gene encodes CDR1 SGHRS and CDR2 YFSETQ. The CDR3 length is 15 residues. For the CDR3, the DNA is TGCGCCAGCAGCATAGGACAGGGTGACGGAAACACCATATATTTT. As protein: CASSIGQGDGNTIYF.

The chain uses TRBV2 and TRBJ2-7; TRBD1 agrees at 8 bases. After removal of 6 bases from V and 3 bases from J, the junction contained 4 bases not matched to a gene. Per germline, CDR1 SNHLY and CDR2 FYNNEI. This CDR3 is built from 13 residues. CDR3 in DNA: TGTGCCAGCAGATTTGACAGGGGCTACGAGCAGTACTTC. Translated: CASRFDRGYEQYF.